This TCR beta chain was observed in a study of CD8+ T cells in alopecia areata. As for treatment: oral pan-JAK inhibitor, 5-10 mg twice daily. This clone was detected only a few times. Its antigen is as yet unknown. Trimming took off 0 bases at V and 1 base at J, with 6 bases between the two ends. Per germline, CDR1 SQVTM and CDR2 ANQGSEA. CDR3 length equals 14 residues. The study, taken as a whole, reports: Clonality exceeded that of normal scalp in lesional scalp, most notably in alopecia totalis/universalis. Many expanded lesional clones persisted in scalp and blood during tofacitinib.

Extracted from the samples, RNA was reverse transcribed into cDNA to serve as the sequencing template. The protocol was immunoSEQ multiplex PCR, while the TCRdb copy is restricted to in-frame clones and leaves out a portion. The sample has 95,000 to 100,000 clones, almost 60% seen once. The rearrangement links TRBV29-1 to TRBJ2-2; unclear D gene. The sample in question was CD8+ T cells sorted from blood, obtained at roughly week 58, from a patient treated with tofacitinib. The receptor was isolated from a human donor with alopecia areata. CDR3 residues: CSVEDKLNTGELFF. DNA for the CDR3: TGCAGCGTTGAAGACAAGTTGAACACCGGGGAGCTGTTTTTT.